Below, one TCR beta chain is given with its context. No antigen is known for it. It has no much larger one-base neighbor in the sample; base qualities were not kept. The sample's time point, from its label and the paper: less than 25 weeks on oral tofacitinib. The sample's treatment or condition label is to be understood as: oral pan-JAK inhibitor, 5-10 mg twice daily. Lesional scalp punch biopsies and peripheral blood were collected from alopecia areata patients. PBMCs were isolated by density centrifugation and stained for CD3, CD4 and CD8, after which CD4+ and CD8+ T cells were sorted on a FACSAria. This sample was included in a study of CD8+ T cells in alopecia areata listed by TCRdb under 2018. Regarding the study in general: The treated patients, all with moderate-to-severe alopecia areata, were enrolled in an open-label pilot trial of oral tofacitinib given at 5 to 10 mg twice daily. immunoSEQ multiplex PCR using 35 Vbeta forward primers and 13 Jbeta reverse primers was used to amplify TCRbeta CDR3 regions. Patients stayed on tofacitinib for 6 to 18 months and then had 6 months of follow-up off drug so that delayed response and recurrence could be assessed. In both human patients and the C3H/HeJ mouse model, the study applied high-throughput TCRbeta sequencing to look at T cell clonal expansion in alopecia areata. Human TCRbeta sequencing covered scalp tissue and sorted CD4+ and CD8+ peripheral blood T cells from patchy and totalis/universalis alopecia areata patients and healthy controls. In treated patients, disease severity was measured using the SALT score, which gives the percentage of scalp surface area affected. Patients on tofacitinib were biopsied at baseline and after 4 and 24 weeks of treatment, and several of the patients also had a later scalp biopsy. Scalp clonality was compared among normal scalp (n=4), patchy alopecia areata scalp (n=8), and alopecia totalis/universalis scalp (n=8). RNA came from the PAXgene miRNA kit for fixed scalp, the miRNeasy kit for PBMCs, and the RNeasy kit for mouse skin. The paper's findings and limits, for the study overall: Tofacitinib significantly decreased scalp clonality and the number of expanded CD8+ clones among the top 100 scalp clones. Unlike mouse skin, which is dominated by gammadelta T cells, normal human skin has resident alphabeta T cells that are also sequenced, and this complicates analysis of the scalp TCR repertoire. Many expanded lesional clones were found to persist in scalp and blood during tofacitinib treatment, and relapse after treatment cessation may be partly explained by this persistence. Because the treated cohort was small and included a single nonresponder, larger studies are needed to assess links between baseline CD8+ expansion and response. Shared TCR sequences between patients were less evident than in mice, which may be partly attributable to HLA diversity in the patient population. Compared with normal scalp, lesional scalp, particularly in alopecia totalis/universalis, had higher clonality and more expanded CD8+ clones, which suggests antigenic drive.

The germline V gene provides CDR1 MGHRA and CDR2 YSYEKL. V sheds 3 bases and J sheds 0 bases, leaving 10 bases between their ends. The CDR3 numbers 15 residues from cysteine through phenylalanine. Only the CDR3 region is kept as DNA, spanning 45 bases read in frame from base 1. Library preparation used the immunoSEQ multiplex PCR assay. To provide template for TCR sequencing, every sample had RNA extracted and reverse transcribed into cDNA. SuperScript III was used to make first-strand cDNA, primed with a 2:1 mix of oligo-dT and random hexamers. A synthetic immune receptor repertoire was used to assess amplification bias, and residual bias was removed computationally. The original pipeline was this. Raw reads were preprocessed to remove errors, and CDR3 was defined according to IMGT conventions as the region from the conserved cysteine to phenylalanine. Clonality was computed as 1 minus the Shannon entropy, with the entropy normalized by log2 of the number of productive unique TCRs. Scalp TCRbeta sequences were cross-referenced with sorted blood CD4 and CD8 repertoires so that the CD4 or CD8 identity of scalp clones could be inferred. This immuneACCESS table, as held by TCRdb, lists in-frame sequences with V and J called but not all clones. Of the missing ones, under half trace to an unresolved V gene in checked studies; the others have no known cause. V and J calls and clone size come straight from that table; D and trimming were deduced from the DNA. Within this sample are 110,000 or so clones, with 50% to 65% of them counted one time only. The ten largest make up more than 3% of the sample.

The sequencing here drew on CD4+ T cells sorted from blood, taken at week 24, from a patient treated with tofacitinib. The clonotype comes from a human donor with alopecia areata. The chain employs TRBV4-1 and TRBJ2-3; a confident D gene designation cannot be given. CDR3 region: CASSHQAPSTDTQYF. The bases read TGCGCCAGCAGCCACCAAGCGCCGAGCACAGATACGCAGTATTTT.